This TCR beta chain was found in a study of T cells in Graves' hyperthyroidism and ophthalmopathy. The study, taken as a whole, reports: Before onset, by a median of approximately 6.8 months, the model predicted ophthalmopathy.

Germline lookup yields CDR1 LNHNV and CDR2 YYDKDF (reference sequence). The V and J ends lost 4 bases and 3 bases, in that order; junction bases with no gene match: 4. The CDR3 is 15 amino acids. This clonotype occurred many times. As yet, its antigen is unknown. TCR beta CDR3 regions were amplified from RNA transcripts. TCR CDR3 underwent first-round RT-PCR with the HTBI primer set. From the multiplex PCR reads, TCRdb called clonotypes with MiXCR, one entry per CDR3 protein. The table lists 45,000 to 55,000 distinct CDR3 sequences, 45% to 65% of them singletons. This receptor was obtained from a man aged 18-30 years with Graves' hyperthyroidism. The chain uses TRBV15 and TRBJ2-7; TRBD2 agrees at 12 bases. Specimen: peripheral blood or thyroid tissue (not recorded which). CDR3 sequence (DNA): TGTGCCACCAGCACAACTAGCGGGAGGATCTACGAGCAGTACTTC. It encodes CATSTTSGRIYEQYF.